Listed below are T cell receptor beta chains from one sample, sequenced in a study of CD8 T cells in ankylosing spondylitis. TCRdb processed the 5' RACE reads anew with MiXCR; each CDR3 protein has one entry. The repertoire holds approximately 92,000 distinct CDR3 sequences, with approximately 9% as singletons. The sequencing input was blood, either unsorted or a sorted T cell fraction (not recorded which). These receptors were obtained from a male donor with ankylosing spondylitis or in good health (not recorded which). CDR3s include the opening cysteine and the closing phenylalanine or tryptophan. A D gene is named only where the DNA matches it firmly. Not every row has a clone size; where given, it reads once, few, many or a size class.

TRBJ1-2 | NA | many | TRBV12-3/TRBV12-4 | CASSEQTGNYGYTF
TRBJ2-1 | TRBD2 | many | TRBV30 | CAWLLAGGPVHNEQFF
TRBJ2-1 | TRBD1 | few | TRBV30 | CAWSGDSAMPDNEQFF
TRBJ2-1 | NA | many | TRBV5-8 | CASSFGHNPNYNEQFF
TRBJ2-3 | TRBD2 | many | TRBV2 | CASRGTSGTDTQYF
TRBJ1-5 | NA | many | TRBV19 | CASSVLAGGNQPQHF
TRBJ2-7 | NA | many | TRBV5-5 | CASSLAGWVDEQYF
TRBJ1-5 | NA | many | TRBV30 | CAWSAGSNQPQHF
TRBJ2-5 | NA | many | TRBV15 | CATSRERGSPRETQYF
TRBJ2-2 | TRBD1 | many | TRBV12-3/TRBV12-4 | CASSDRGPGTGELFF
TRBJ2-1 | NA | many | TRBV2 | CASRETISYNEQFF
TRBJ2-7 | TRBD2 | many | TRBV12-3/TRBV12-4 | CASSLTSGGAFEQYF
TRBJ2-7 | NA | NA | TRBV27 | CASRRERTAYEQYF
TRBJ2-7 | NA | many | TRBV13 | CASSPGARVGSYEQYF